This TCR beta chain originates from a study of blood T cell repertoires in COVID-19. Across the study: There were acute and convalescent COVID-19 samples, and they came from the United States, Italy and Spain.

Source study methods: Reference gene primer amplification in the assay estimated nucleated cell counts. Produced via immunoSEQ multiplex PCR; TCRdb's table is partial and in-frame only. V and J calls and clone size are as listed in that table; D and trimming were resolved from the DNA. Here the sample spans 130,000 to 150,000 clones, 81% being singletons. CDR1 is ENHRY, CDR2 SYGVKD, per germline. The CDR3 is made up of 13 amino acids. V gave up 10 bases and J gave up 3 bases; unmatched junction bases: 6. The source material was peripheral blood. The receptor was derived from a human donor with acute or convalescent COVID-19. The donor label of this sample is uncertain. The chain recombines TRBV10-3 with TRBJ1-5; 7 bases line up with TRBD1. For the CDR3, the DNA is TGTGCCACCGGACAGGTTGCCAATCAGCCCCAGCATTTT. Its translation is CATGQVANQPQHF.